This T cell receptor beta chain comes out of a study of cytomegalovirus exposure and HLA in healthy donors. Study outcomes and limitations: CMV serostatus alone was available as immune exposure information. In all likelihood, a cluster of highly shared sequence variants was a sequencing artifact.

V was cut by 3 bases and J by 2 bases, with 13 bases left in between. Germline CDR1 and CDR2: MNHEY and SVGAGI. This CDR3 is 16 amino acids long. A multiplex PCR was run with 60 Vbeta primers and 13 Jbeta primers. Produced via immunoSEQ multiplex PCR; TCRdb's table is partial and in-frame only. The sample consists of under 90,000 clones, 75% of them appearing once. With respect to this clone: Its antigen is as yet unknown.

V gene TRBV6-5 combines with J gene TRBJ2-2; D is undetermined. The TCR comes from a man between 35 and 55 years old in good health and CMV-seronegative. The sequenced sample consisted of PBMCs. The CDR3 protein is CASSYVPSDNTGELFF. DNA of the CDR3: TGTGCCAGCAGTTATGTTCCCAGTGATAACACCGGGGAGCTGTTTTTT.